These 25 T cell receptor beta chains share one sample of origin, sequenced in a study of cytomegalovirus exposure and HLA in healthy donors. 13 Jbeta primers and 60 Vbeta primers were used for the PCR. The method was immunoSEQ multiplex PCR; TCRdb's version includes in-frame clones alone and lacks a portion of them. Found here are 150,000 to 200,000 clones, about 81% of them singletons; the top ten hold approximately 2%. The sample was PBMCs. The receptors come from a man younger than 35 in good health and CMV-seronegative.

The chain joins TRBV29-1 to TRBJ2-2, with 9 bases aligning to TRBD2. This CDR3 has 15 residues. Trimming at V came to 7 bases and at J to 1 base, leaving 7 bases not matched to a gene. The germline CDR1 and CDR2 sequences are SQVTM and ANQGSEA. CDR3 coding DNA: TGCAGCGCCAACAGCGGGAGGCAGAACACCGGGGAGCTGTTTTTT. It yields the protein CSANSGRQNTGELFF.

V usage is TRBV18 and J usage is TRBJ2-5, with TRBD2 identical over 7 bases. Germline V lookup: CDR1 KGHSH, CDR2 LQKENI. The CDR3 loop spans 14 amino acids. The V and J ends lost 5 bases and 5 bases, in that order; junction bases with no gene match: 8. The CDR3 coding sequence is TGTGCCAGCTCATCCTCGACTAGCTTGGAGACCCAGTACTTC. Protein product: CASSSSTSLETQYF.

This sequence joins TRBV29-1 and TRBJ2-5; TRBD1 matches 7 bases. The CDR3 has 12 residues. V was pared by 6 bases and J by 0 bases, with 1 base of the junction left unmatched. CDR1 and CDR2 (germline): SQVTM, ANQGSEA. The CDR3 coding sequence is TGCAGCGTGGGGACAGACCAAGAGACCCAGTACTTC. This sequence encodes CSVGTDQETQYF.

The chain employs TRBV11-2 and TRBJ1-1; weak D call: TRBD1 (5 bases). Trimming stripped 3 bases from V and 0 bases from J, with 14 bases between. From germline, CDR1 is SGHAT and CDR2 FQNNGV. This CDR3 has 16 residues. CDR3 residues: CASSFDGGVLNTEAFF. CDR3 bases: TGTGCCAGCAGCTTCGACGGGGGTGTTCTGAACACTGAAGCTTTCTTT.

This sequence joins TRBV5-4 and TRBJ2-2; D not certain. The germline CDR1 and CDR2 sequences are SGHNT and YYREEE (reference sequence). The V end lost 1 base, the J end lost 0 bases, and 7 bases lay between the germline ends. The CDR3 has 15 residues. In DNA form, the CDR3 reads TGTGCCAGCAGCTTGTCCCAGGCGAACACCGGGGAGCTGTTTTTT. It is translated as CASSLSQANTGELFF. Full variable domain (remainder filled in from reference TRBV5-4 and TRBJ2-2): ETGVTQSPTHLIKTRGQQVTLRCSSQSGHNTVSWYQQALGQGPQFIFQYYREEENGRGNFPPRFSGLQFPNYSSELNVNALELDDSALYLCASSLSQANTGELFFGEGSRLTVL.

This chain connects TRBV5-5 to TRBJ2-7, with D possibly matching TRBD1 (6 bases). The ends were cut back, 4 bases at V and 2 bases at J, with 13 bases in the middle. Per germline, CDR1 SGHKS and CDR2 YYEKEE (reference sequence). CDR3 length: 14 amino acids. The chain's CDR3 is CASSRDIQTYEQYF. As DNA, the CDR3 is TGTGCCAGCAGCCGGGACATTCAGACCTACGAGCAGTACTTC.

The gene calls are TRBV9 and TRBJ2-3; the D is unclear. V was clipped by 0 bases and J by 4 bases, with 6 bases between them. Germline values: CDR1 SGDLS, CDR2 YYNGEE. There are 13 residues in the CDR3. The CDR3, as DNA: TGTGCCAGCAGCGTAGACGGTGCAGATACGCAGTATTTT. This codes for CASSVDGADTQYF.

Only one count was recorded for this clone. The chain joins TRBV15 to TRBJ1-4; D may be TRBD1 (5 bases). Germline V gene data show CDR1 as LNHNV and CDR2 as YYDKDF (reference sequence). CDR3 length: 12 residues. CDR3 protein: CATGRDNEKLFF. CDR3 in DNA: TGTGCGACTGGCAGGGATAATGAAAAACTGTTTTTT.

This clone appeared a few times. This chain connects TRBV10-2 to TRBJ1-4, with unresolved D. Germline-derived CDR1 and CDR2 are WSHSY and SAAADI. Trimming cost V 0 bases and J 8 bases, with 16 bases left between them. The CDR3 length is 16 residues. The chain's CDR3 is CASSESDGRSGEKLFF. CDR3 in DNA: TGCGCCAGCAGTGAGTCGGACGGGAGGAGTGGGGAAAAACTGTTTTTT.

The rearrangement joins TRBV7-2 to TRBJ1-5; D not certain. V gave up 0 bases and J gave up 7 bases, with 10 bases separating them. Germline V CDR1 and CDR2: SGHTA, FQGNSA. CDR3 length: 14 amino acids. CDR3 DNA: TGTGCCAGCAGCTTAGCGTGGGAGGGCCAGCCCCAGCATTTT. This translates into CASSLAWEGQPQHF.

Comments on this clone: One end of the junction varies from germline; a read error may be responsible. The rearrangement joins TRBV28 to TRBJ2-1; 9 bases are a match to TRBD1. CDR1 is MDHEN, CDR2 SYDVKM, per germline. This CDR3 has 15 amino acids. This CDR3 reads CASRGTGNIENGQFF. The CDR3 nucleotides are TGTGCCAGCAGGGGGACAGGGAATATAGAGAATGGGCAGTTCTTC.

V and J are TRBV18 and TRBJ2-3, with 10 bases matching TRBD1. V lost 6 bases to trimming and J lost 5 bases; unmatched junction nucleotides: 8. Germline assignment: CDR1 KGHSH and CDR2 LQKENI. This CDR3 contains 15 residues. This CDR3 reads CASSPRDRGGDTQYF. The CDR3 DNA reads as TGTGCCAGCTCCCCCCGGGACAGGGGAGGAGATACGCAGTATTTT.

The chain couples TRBV6-1 to TRBJ1-5; 8 nucleotides line up with TRBD1. CDR1 is MNHNS, CDR2 SASEGT, per germline. J was trimmed by 5 bases and V by 2 bases; bases with no gene match: 8. The CDR3 has 16 residues. The CDR3 DNA is TGTGCCAGCAGTGAATTGGGTGGACAGGGTCATCAGCCCCAGCATTTT. It translates to CASSELGGQGHQPQHF.

The chain is built from TRBV5-4 and TRBJ1-3, with D possibly being TRBD1 (5 bases). Germline V gene lookup returns CDR1 SGHNT and CDR2 YYREEE (reference sequence). The CDR3 contains 18 residues. Trimming took off 4 bases at V and 0 bases at J, with 20 bases between the two ends. The CDR3 DNA sequence: TGTGCCAGCAGCCCGGGGGGTAAGAACGGCGGCTCTGGAAACACCATATATTTT. Amino acids: CASSPGGKNGGSGNTIYF.

This clone was counted between two and nine times. The V and J genes are TRBV29-1 and TRBJ1-1, with D tentatively TRBD1 (6 bases). CDR3 length: 13 amino acids. Germline CDR1 and CDR2: SQVTM and ANQGSEA. Trimming removed 4 bases at V and 3 bases at J, with 12 bases between. In DNA form, the CDR3 reads TGCAGCGTTGCGGGACAAGCATACACTGAAGCTTTCTTT. Translation gives CSVAGQAYTEAFF.

The count of this clone is one. The chain recombines TRBV6-5 with TRBJ2-3; possibly TRBD2 for D (5 bases). Trimming shortened V by 4 bases and J by 1 base, and 12 bases separated the two germline ends. This CDR3 spans 15 amino acids. Germline V gene sequence: CDR1 MNHEY, CDR2 SVGAGI. The CDR3 reads CASSSPRGGTDTQYF. In DNA form, the CDR3 reads TGTGCCAGCAGTTCCCCCCGGGGTGGCACAGATACGCAGTATTTT.

Written as DNA, the CDR3 is TGTGCCAGCAGCTTGAGACTAGCGGGAGACGAGCAGTACTTC. Translation: CASSLRLAGDEQYF. The chain carries TRBV7-2 and TRBJ2-7; the match to TRBD2 covers 12 bases. The CDR3 length is 14 residues. In germline, CDR1 is SGHTA, CDR2 FQGNSA. J was trimmed by 5 bases and V by 3 bases; bases with no gene match: 2.

This rearrangement joins TRBV11-2 to TRBJ1-2; D gene uncertain. V gave up 4 bases and J gave up 2 bases, with 11 bases separating them. The germline gives CDR1 SGHAT, CDR2 FQNNGV. CDR3 length: 14 amino acids. CDR3 region: CASSSGGYNYGYTF. The CDR3 DNA reads TGTGCCAGCAGCTCCGGCGGATACAACTATGGCTACACCTTC.

Only a few counts were recorded for this clone. V and J are TRBV5-4 and TRBJ2-5; 8 bases agree with TRBD2. CDR1 SGHNT and CDR2 YYREEE come from the germline V gene (reference sequence). CDR3 size: 14 residues. The V gene end was trimmed by 3 bases and the J gene end by 4 bases; junction bases not matched to a gene: 5. The CDR3 DNA sequence: TGTGCCAGCAGCTCTTTAGCGGGAACAGAGACCCAGTACTTC. Protein: CASSSLAGTETQYF. Full variable domain (rest looked up from reference TRBV5-4 and TRBJ2-5): ETGVTQSPTHLIKTRGQQVTLRCSSQSGHNTVSWYQQALGQGPQFIFQYYREEENGRGNFPPRFSGLQFPNYSSELNVNALELDDSALYLCASSSLAGTETQYFGPGTRLLVL.

This chain links TRBV6-4 with TRBJ2-1, with 8 nucleotides matching TRBD2. This CDR3 spans 18 amino acids. Germline CDR1 is MRHNA and CDR2 is SNTAGT. Trimming at V came to 2 bases and at J to 9 bases, leaving 18 bases not matched to a gene. The CDR3 coding sequence is TGTGCCAGCAGTGACGGGACCTCTGCGGGGGGTAGGGGTTGTGAGCAGTTCTTC. Protein product: CASSDGTSAGGRGCEQFF.

The chain combines TRBV10-3 with TRBJ1-4; no reliable D call. CDR3 size: 13 residues. The V gene's germline CDR1 is ENHRY and CDR2 SYGVKD. V lost 3 bases, J lost 8 bases, and 10 bases lay in between. In DNA form, the CDR3 reads TGTGCCATCAGTGACTCTGCGGGAGAAAAACTGTTTTTT. It codes for CAISDSAGEKLFF.

The chain is built from TRBV27 and TRBJ1-6, with D tentatively TRBD1 (6 bases). The CDR3 loop spans 17 amino acids. V was cut by 1 base and J by 6 bases, with 16 bases left in between. CDR1 and CDR2 (germline): MNHEY, SMNVEV (reference sequence). The CDR3: CASSLLGGAGCNSPLHF. The CDR3 region has the DNA TGTGCCAGCAGTTTATTGGGGGGGGCAGGATGTAATTCACCCCTCCACTTT.

This chain connects TRBV5-4 to TRBJ2-7; weak D call: TRBD1 (5 bases). The V and J ends lost 4 bases and 0 bases respectively, with 14 bases between them. Germline CDR1 SGHNT, CDR2 YYREEE (reference sequence). The CDR3 totals 15 residues. CDR3 sequence reads: CASSPWGRASYEQYF. CDR3 DNA: TGTGCCAGCAGCCCGTGGGGCAGGGCCTCCTACGAGCAGTACTTC.

This clone was picked up one time. The chain employs TRBV9 and TRBJ2-3; the D gene is possibly TRBD1 (6 bases). The V end was cut by 3 bases, the J end by 3 bases, with 11 bases between. From germline, CDR1 is SGDLS and CDR2 YYNGEE. The CDR3 extends over 14 amino acids. The CDR3 protein is CASSADRRTDTQYF. CDR3 nucleotide sequence: TGTGCCAGCAGCGCTGACAGGCGGACAGATACGCAGTATTTT.

The gene calls are TRBV4-1 and TRBJ2-5, with 8 positions matching TRBD2. J gave up 7 bases and V 0 bases, and 16 bases lay outside the gene matches. The germline CDR1 and CDR2 sequences are MGHRA and YSYEKL. The CDR3 covers 18 residues. CDR3 nucleotides: TGCGCCAGCAGCCAAGATGAGGCAGTAGCGGGGAGGATCGGGACCCAGTACTTC. It translates to CASSQDEAVAGRIGTQYF.